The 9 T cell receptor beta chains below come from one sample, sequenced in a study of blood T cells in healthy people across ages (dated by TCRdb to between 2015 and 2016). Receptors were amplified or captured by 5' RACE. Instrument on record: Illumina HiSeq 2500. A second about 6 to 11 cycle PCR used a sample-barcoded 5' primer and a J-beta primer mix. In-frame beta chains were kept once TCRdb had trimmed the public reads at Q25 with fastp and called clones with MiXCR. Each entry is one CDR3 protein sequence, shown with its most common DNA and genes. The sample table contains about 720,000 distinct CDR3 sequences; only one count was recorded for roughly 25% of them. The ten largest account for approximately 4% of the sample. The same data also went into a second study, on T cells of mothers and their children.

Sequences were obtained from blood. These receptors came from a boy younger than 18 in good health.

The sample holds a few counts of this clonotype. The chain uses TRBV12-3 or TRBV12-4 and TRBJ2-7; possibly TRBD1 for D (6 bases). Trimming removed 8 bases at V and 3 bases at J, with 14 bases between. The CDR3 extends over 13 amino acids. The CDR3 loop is CASSRTEDYEQYF. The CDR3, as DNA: TGTGCCAGCTCCCGGACAGAAGACTACGAGCAGTACTTC.

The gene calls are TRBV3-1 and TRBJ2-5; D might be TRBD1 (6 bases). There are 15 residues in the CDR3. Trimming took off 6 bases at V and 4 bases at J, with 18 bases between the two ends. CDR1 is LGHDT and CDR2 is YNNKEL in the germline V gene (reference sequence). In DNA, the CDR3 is TGTGCCAGCAGTCCATATTCCGGGACACCAGAGACCCAGTACTTC. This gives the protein CASSPYSGTPETQYF.

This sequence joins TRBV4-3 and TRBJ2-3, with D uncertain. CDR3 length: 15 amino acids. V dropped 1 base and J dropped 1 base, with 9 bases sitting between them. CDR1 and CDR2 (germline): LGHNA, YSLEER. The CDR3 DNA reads TGCGCCAGCAGCCAAGGGCCCATGGGCACAGATACGCAGTATTTT. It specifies CASSQGPMGTDTQYF.

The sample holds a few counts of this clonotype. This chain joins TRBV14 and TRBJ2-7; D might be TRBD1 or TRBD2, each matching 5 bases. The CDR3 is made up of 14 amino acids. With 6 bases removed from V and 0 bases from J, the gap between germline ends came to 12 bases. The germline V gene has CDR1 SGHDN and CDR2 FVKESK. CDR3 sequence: CASRSGTDSYEQYF. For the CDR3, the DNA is TGTGCCAGCAGATCCGGGACGGACTCCTACGAGCAGTACTTC.

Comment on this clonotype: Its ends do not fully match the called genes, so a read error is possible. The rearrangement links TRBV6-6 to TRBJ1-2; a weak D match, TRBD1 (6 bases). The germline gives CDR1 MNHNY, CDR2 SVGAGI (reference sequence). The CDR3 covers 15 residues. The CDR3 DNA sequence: TGTGCCAGCAGTTACTCGGCAGGGGAGAACTATGGCTACGCCTTC. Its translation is CASSYSAGENYGYAF.

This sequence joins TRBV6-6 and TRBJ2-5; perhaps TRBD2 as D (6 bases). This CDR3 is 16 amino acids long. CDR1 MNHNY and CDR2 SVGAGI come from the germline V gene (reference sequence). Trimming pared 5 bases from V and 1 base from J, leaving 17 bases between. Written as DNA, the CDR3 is TGTGCCAGCAGTCACGGGACCGAGGGACTCCAAGAGACCCAGTACTTC. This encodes CASSHGTEGLQETQYF.

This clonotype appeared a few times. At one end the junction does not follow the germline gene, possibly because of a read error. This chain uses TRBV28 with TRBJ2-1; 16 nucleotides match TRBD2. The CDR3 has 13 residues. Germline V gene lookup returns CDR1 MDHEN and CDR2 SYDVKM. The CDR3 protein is CASSQGLAGGPIF. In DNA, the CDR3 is TGTGCCAGCAGTCAGGGACTAGCGGGAGGGCCGATCTTC.

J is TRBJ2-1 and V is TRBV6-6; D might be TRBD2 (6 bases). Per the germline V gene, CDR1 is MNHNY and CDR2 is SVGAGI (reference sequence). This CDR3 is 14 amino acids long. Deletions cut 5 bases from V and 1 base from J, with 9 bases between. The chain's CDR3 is CASSERVSYNEQFF. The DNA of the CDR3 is TGTGCCAGCAGTGAGCGGGTATCCTACAATGAGCAGTTCTTC.

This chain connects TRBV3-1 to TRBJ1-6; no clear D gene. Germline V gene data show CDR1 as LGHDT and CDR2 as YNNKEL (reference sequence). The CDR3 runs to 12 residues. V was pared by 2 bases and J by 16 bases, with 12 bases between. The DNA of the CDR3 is TGTGCCAGCAGCCAACTGACGGCGAGACTCCACTTT. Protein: CASSQLTARLHF.